The present T cell receptor (beta chain) was sequenced within a study of T cells in Graves' hyperthyroidism and ophthalmopathy (dated by TCRdb to about 2019). In the study overall: Peripheral blood samples were taken at initial diagnosis, before any treatment was given. A discovery cohort of roughly 100 patients, approximately 45 with Graves' ophthalmopathy and 55 to 60 with stable Graves' hyperthyroidism, was used to find distinguishing TCR V-J signatures. Whether ophthalmopathy could be predicted prospectively was tested in an independent validation cohort made up of under 20 hyperthyroidism patients plus 17 patients who later progressed to ophthalmopathy. The roughly 91 discovery patients were randomly divided into training and test sets at a 7:3 ratio. Thyroid tissue and blood T-cell repertoires from six Graves' hyperthyroidism patients were also compared in the study. Once sampling was done, hyperthyroidism patients were given methimazole at a starting dose of 30 mg daily, whereas ophthalmopathy patients were given high-dose intravenous methylprednisolone. TCR Vbeta CDR3 sequencing of 120 to 150 peripheral blood samples (43 ophthalmopathy, about 75 hyperthyroidism and approximately 17 progressor patients) is reported in the paper.

The CDR3 numbers 16 residues from cysteine through phenylalanine. This entry keeps only the CDR3 DNA: 48 bases, framed from base 1. The germline V gene encodes CDR1 SQVTM and CDR2 ANQGSEA. Compared with germline, V lacks 1 base and J lacks 4 bases; bases without a gene match: 10. Note on this clonotype: Its antigen remains unidentified. No base-level quality is on record; no much larger clone is a single base apart.

Stable Graves' hyperthyroidism was defined as the absence of progression to ophthalmopathy over 18 months of follow-up. The hyperthyroidism patients were between 18 and 65 years old and newly diagnosed, with a disease duration of less than 2 months. Patients with uncontrolled infections, other autoimmune diseases, pregnancy or lactation were excluded. Diagnoses relied on clinical symptoms, serum thyroxine and TRAb, thyroid ultrasound and orbital computed tomography. PBMCs were separated from under 11 ml of fresh peripheral blood using Ficoll-Paque density gradient centrifugation. Total RNA was extracted with Trizol reagent, and quality was checked on an Agilent 2100 Bioanalyzer. The TCR beta CDR3 regions were amplified from the RNA transcripts. The first round of RT-PCR for the TCR CDR3 was performed with the HTBI primer set and the Qiagen OneStep RT-PCR kit. The libraries were constructed in a second round of multiplex PCR and then size-selected and purified. Libraries were sequenced paired-end with 100 bp reads on an Illumina HiSeq2000. As for the authors' bioinformatics: SOAPnuke was used to process the raw data, removing reads that contained adapters or uncalled bases, had a mean Phred below 15, or lacked an exact match to the constant primer or identifier. COPE v1.2.5 was used to merge high-quality paired reads, and clonotypes were defined as unique nucleotide sequences. Clonotypes were aligned to IMGT TRBV, TRBD and TRBJ reference segments using MiTCR v1.1. The analysis was restricted to V-J combinations with a frequency above 0.0001, which together covered 99% to 99.2% of the repertoires. The TCS score was defined as the ratio of F50 (clonal expansion) to E x V (chaos), calculated using BLOSUM62-based TCRdist between CDR3 peptides within each V-J. Welch's t-statistics and random forest reduced just over 500 V-J features to 10 to 15, which were used in a naive Bayes classifier (R e1071). TCRdb redid the processing of the public reads, applying fastp at Q25 and MiXCR, and retained in-frame beta chains. CDR3 protein duplicates are merged, each entry listing the most common genes and DNA. TCRdb, rather than the study authors, made the V and J calls. The sample includes some 500,000 distinct CDR3 sequences, with over 13% observed a single time. About 17% of the sample is in the top ten clones.

Points the paper makes about the study in general: Ophthalmopathy was separated from stable hyperthyroidism by a 13 V-J signature model, with around 88% sensitivity and approximately 81% specificity obtained in cross-validation and 80%/75% obtained in testing. No statistical method was used to fix the sample size in advance, and group allocation was not hidden from the investigators. Most expanded thyroid clonotypes (frequency above 0.001) were also detected in blood, suggesting blood repertoires may reflect thyroid immune responses. During validation, the model predicted progression to ophthalmopathy a median of around 6 months ahead of onset, with around 70% sensitivity and around 72% specificity.

Sequencing was carried out using blood. The sequence derives from a woman aged 18-30 years with Graves' hyperthyroidism. The sequence links TRBV29-1 to TRBJ2-3; 8 bases in between match TRBD2. The CDR3 sequence is CSVEVEAGVWADTQYF. Here is the DNA: TGCAGCGTTGAAGTCGAAGCGGGAGTCTGGGCAGATACGCAGTATTTT.